This T cell receptor beta chain was identified in a study of T cell repertoires in cytomegalovirus infection. Overall study context: Well-studied HLA-B-restricted epitopes and recently identified HLA-C-restricted epitopes of CMV were both used in the study. In public TCR beta signatures, there were indications of both CMV infection and matching HLA type. Study-wide results and caveats: CMV carriers having the relevant HLA were flagged by cumulative public TCR beta family frequency. CMV-specific HLA-C-restricted TCR beta clonotypes dominated the ex vivo response.

A few counts support this clonotype. As yet, its antigen is unknown. Trimming took off 5 bases at V and 0 bases at J, with 26 bases between the two ends. The CDR3 loop spans 20 amino acids. The V gene's germline CDR1 is MGHRA and CDR2 YSYEKL. TCRdb reprocessed the reads via MiXCR and lists one record per CDR3 protein. Counted here are approximately 300,000 distinct CDR3 sequences, 20% to 25% occurring once; the ten biggest clones make up approximately 12%. This receptor was obtained from a human donor in good health (CMV status not recorded). Some clones in this sample may be carry-over from other donors' samples. The chain links TRBV4-1 to TRBJ1-3, with D perhaps matching TRBD1 (6 bases). Sequenced material: cultured PBMCs, taken from culture after CMV antigen stimulation. CDR3 protein: CASSSRPQTGFRYSGNTIYF. The CDR3 nucleotides are TGCGCCAGCAGCTCAAGGCCCCAAACAGGGTTTAGGTACTCTGGAAACACCATATATTTT.